Detailed here is one T cell receptor beta chain. These data belong to a study of blood T cell repertoires in COVID-19. About the study: Both acute and convalescent COVID-19 samples were obtained from the United States, Italy and Spain.

The CDR3 sequence is 16 residues long. V was trimmed by 0 bases and J by 3 bases, leaving 11 bases between them. Germline CDR1 and CDR2: LNHDA and SQIVND (reference sequence). The authors' processing: Amplification with reference gene primers provided the estimates of nucleated cell counts. Clones were sequenced by immunoSEQ multiplex PCR, and TCRdb holds only the in-frame ones, with some missing. The DNA gave D and trimming, while V, J and clone size come from that table. The profile shows approximately 260,000 clones, approximately 90% of them singletons. This sequence originates from a woman in her thirties or forties who had recovered from COVID-19. Input material: peripheral blood. The chain carries TRBV19 and TRBJ1-4; the D gene is possibly TRBD1 (6 bases). The CDR3 spells CASSIDRTAANEKLFF. The CDR3 DNA sequence: TGTGCCAGTAGTATAGACAGGACAGCAGCTAATGAAAAACTGTTTTTT.